This T cell receptor beta chain was recorded in a study of T cell clonality in common variable immunodeficiency. Study-level results: Links between repertoire features and CVID complications were heterogeneity-limited.

Trimming cost V 5 bases and J 3 bases, with 17 bases left between them. The germline gives CDR1 SGHRS, CDR2 YFSETQ. The CDR3 loop spans 16 amino acids. The method was immunoSEQ multiplex PCR; TCRdb's version includes in-frame clones alone and lacks a portion of them. This sample shows about 45,000 clones and no singletons; over 9.5% rests with the ten largest. Donors gave about 5 to 8.5 ml heparinized peripheral whole blood. This clone has ten or more counts. Antigen: not known. The missing CDR3 end, 3 residues past where the read stops, is filled in from the germline J gene. The TCR sequence derives from a person between 18 and 75 years old in good health. The sequencing input was peripheral blood mononuclear cells. This rearrangement joins TRBV5-1 to TRBJ2-2; TRBD1 or TRBD2 may be the D gene (5 bases each). Incomplete CDR3 DNA: TGCGCCAGCAGGAGGGGTGAGGGGTCCCACACCGGGGAG. Translated: CASRRGEGSHTGE. The complete CDR3 protein is CASRRGEGSHTGELFF. The full variable domain, its missing parts supplied by reference TRBV5-1 and TRBJ2-2, is KAGVTQTPRYLIKTRGQQVTLSCSPISGHRSVSWYQQTPGQGLQFLFEYFSETQRNKGNFPGRFSGRQFSNSRSEMNVSTLELGDSALYLCASRRGEGSHTGELFFGEGSRLTVL.